Below, 15 T cell receptor beta chains from the same sample are listed, as sequenced in a study of blood T cell repertoires in COVID-19 (dated by TCRdb to 2020 to 2022). Libraries were made using the immunoSEQ multiplex PCR assay. Drawn from immuneACCESS, this table holds only the in-frame rearrangements with V and J called that TCRdb kept. Clones are partly lost; checked studies trace under half to an unresolved V gene and leave the rest unexplained. This sample has over 400,000 clones in its table, and around nine tenths of those were observed once. Of the sample, approximately 8.3% is held by the ten largest clones. Sample: PBMCs or T cells enriched from blood (not recorded which). The receptors shown here come from a woman aged 55-75 years who had recovered from COVID-19.

V gene TRBV5-1 combines with J gene TRBJ2-7; tentatively, D is TRBD2 (6 bases). CDR1 SGHRS and CDR2 YFSETQ come from the germline V gene. CDR3 length: 14 residues. V dropped 6 bases and J dropped 3 bases, with 16 bases sitting between them. The CDR3 region has the DNA TGCGCCAGCACCCCCGGGAGATCACACTACGAGCAGTACTTC. Amino acids: CASTPGRSHYEQYF.

In DNA, the CDR3 is TGCAGCGTTCTTATCTCAGGGCTTAACTATGGCTACACCTTC. Translation gives CSVLISGLNYGYTF. The chain uses TRBV29-1 and TRBJ1-2; tentatively, D is TRBD1 (5 bases). Trimming removed 5 bases from V and 1 base from J, with 14 bases in between. The CDR3 is 14 amino acids. Germline V gives CDR1 SQVTM, CDR2 ANQGSEA.

This clone showed up just once. The chain couples TRBV27 to TRBJ1-2, with unresolved D. Per the germline V gene, CDR1 is MNHEY and CDR2 is SMNVEV (reference sequence). Trimming stripped 4 bases from V and 5 bases from J, with 17 bases between. CDR3 length: 15 residues. Here the CDR3 DNA reads TGTGCCAGCAGTTCGCGGAGCAGTTCTTTATATGGCTACACCTTC. Residues: CASSSRSSSLYGYTF.

The V gene is TRBV18, the J gene TRBJ1-1, with a weak D call TRBD1 (6 bases). CDR1 and CDR2 (germline): KGHSH, LQKENI. The CDR3 has 15 amino acids. Deletions cut 3 bases from V and 4 bases from J, with 15 bases between. This CDR3 reads CASSPRQDGGTEAFF. CDR3 sequence (DNA): TGTGCCAGCTCACCTAGACAGGACGGAGGCACTGAAGCTTTCTTT.

The genes are TRBV24-1 and TRBJ2-3; 12 nucleotides line up with TRBD2. J lost 6 bases, V lost 6 bases, and 6 bases had no gene match. This CDR3 has 15 amino acids. Germline lookup yields CDR1 KGHDR and CDR2 SFDVKD. The CDR3 DNA is TGTGCCACCAGTTACCCTAGCGGGGGGGCGGATACGCAGTATTTT. Its protein is CATSYPSGGADTQYF.

V and J are TRBV2 and TRBJ1-2; 9 bases align to TRBD1. The CDR3 spans 15 residues. The germline CDR1 and CDR2 sequences are SNHLY and FYNNEI. With V trimmed by 6 bases and J by 8 bases, 13 bases remained unmatched. The CDR3 reads CASSPLTQGASGYTF. CDR3 bases: TGTGCCAGCAGCCCCCTTACACAGGGGGCGTCCGGCTACACCTTC.

CDR3 sequence: CASSTGRVDTEAFF. The CDR3 bases are TGTGCCAGTAGTACAGGGAGGGTAGACACTGAAGCTTTCTTT. The chain has TRBV19 and TRBJ1-1, with a weak D call TRBD1 (5 bases). Trimming removed 4 bases at V and 3 bases at J, with 12 bases between. Germline assignment: CDR1 LNHDA and CDR2 SQIVND (reference sequence). The CDR3 sequence is 14 residues long.

The J gene is TRBJ1-6, the V gene TRBV6-4; D gene uncertain. Germline CDR1 is MRHNA and CDR2 is SNTAGT. V shed 3 bases and J shed 7 bases, with 10 bases lying between them. The CDR3 length is 14 residues. In DNA form, the CDR3 reads TGTGCCAGCAGTGAGGGCGGAGGAAATTCACCCCTCCACTTT. Translating it yields CASSEGGGNSPLHF.

The genes are TRBV27 and TRBJ2-2, with D possibly matching TRBD1 (6 bases). The CDR3 consists of 14 residues. Germline-derived CDR1 and CDR2 are MNHEY and SMNVEV (reference sequence). Trimming cost V 1 base and J 5 bases, with 8 bases left between them. Here the CDR3 reads CASSLFRGTGELFF. The CDR3 DNA sequence: TGTGCCAGCAGTTTATTCAGGGGTACCGGGGAGCTGTTTTTT.

This chain connects TRBV27 to TRBJ1-2; TRBD1 aligns across 7 bases. Unmatched junction bases numbered 7, after V lost 5 bases and J lost 7 bases. Germline V gene data show CDR1 as MNHEY and CDR2 as SMNVEV (reference sequence). CDR3 length: 13 residues. In DNA form, the CDR3 reads TGTGCCAGCAGTATTACAGGGGTGCTTGGCTACACCTTC. As protein: CASSITGVLGYTF.

The chain carries TRBV7-8 and TRBJ1-6, with TRBD1 as a possible D gene (5 bases). The CDR3 spans 18 residues. The V end lost 6 bases, the J end lost 8 bases, and 26 bases lay between the germline ends. Germline V CDR1 and CDR2: SGHVS, FQNEAQ. CDR3 coding DNA: TGTGCCAGCAGTTCTACTAGCCGGCGGGAGGGGAGTTATTCACCCCTCCACTTT. The encoded protein is CASSSTSRREGSYSPLHF. Full variable domain (missing parts from reference TRBV7-8 and TRBJ1-6): GAGVSQSPRYKVAKRGQDVALRCDPISGHVSLFWYQQALGQGPEFLTYFQNEAQLDKSGLPSDRFFAERPEGSVSTLKIQRTQQEDSAVYLCASSSTSRREGSYSPLHFGNGTRLTVT.

The chain uses TRBV6-4 and TRBJ2-3; the D gene is possibly TRBD2 (5 bases). The CDR3 is 13 residues long. Germline V gene sequence: CDR1 MRHNA, CDR2 SNTAGT. With 0 bases removed from V and 8 bases from J, the gap between germline ends came to 9 bases. This CDR3 is CASSDSTRGTQYF. As DNA, the CDR3 is TGTGCCAGCAGTGACTCCACCCGGGGTACGCAGTATTTT.

The genes are TRBV5-1 and TRBJ2-1; weak D call: TRBD2 (6 bases). CDR3 length equals 15 residues. Germline CDR1 reads SGHRS; CDR2 reads YFSETQ. Trimming removed 3 bases at V and 3 bases at J, with 13 bases between. The CDR3, as DNA: TGCGCCAGCAGCTCCATAGCGGCTGGCTACAATGAGCAGTTCTTC. As protein: CASSSIAAGYNEQFF.

The chain uses TRBV4-1 and TRBJ1-6; a possible D gene is TRBD1 (6 bases). Deletions cut 0 bases from V and 10 bases from J, with 19 bases between. The CDR3 is 17 residues long. The germline gives CDR1 MGHRA, CDR2 YSYEKL. The CDR3 DNA reads as TGCGCCAGCAGCCAAGAGGGACCTCCAGGGGTTGGATCACCCCTCCACTTT. It is translated as CASSQEGPPGVGSPLHF.

This rearrangement joins TRBV4-1 to TRBJ1-3, with 10 nucleotides matching TRBD1. Germline trimming cut 5 bases from V and 0 bases from J; bases unmatched to any gene: 10. Germline-derived CDR1 and CDR2 are MGHRA and YSYEKL. The CDR3 totals 18 residues. CDR3: CASSLRTGGPSSGNTIYF. Written as DNA, the CDR3 is TGCGCCAGCAGCTTACGGACAGGGGGACCGAGCTCTGGAAACACCATATATTTT.